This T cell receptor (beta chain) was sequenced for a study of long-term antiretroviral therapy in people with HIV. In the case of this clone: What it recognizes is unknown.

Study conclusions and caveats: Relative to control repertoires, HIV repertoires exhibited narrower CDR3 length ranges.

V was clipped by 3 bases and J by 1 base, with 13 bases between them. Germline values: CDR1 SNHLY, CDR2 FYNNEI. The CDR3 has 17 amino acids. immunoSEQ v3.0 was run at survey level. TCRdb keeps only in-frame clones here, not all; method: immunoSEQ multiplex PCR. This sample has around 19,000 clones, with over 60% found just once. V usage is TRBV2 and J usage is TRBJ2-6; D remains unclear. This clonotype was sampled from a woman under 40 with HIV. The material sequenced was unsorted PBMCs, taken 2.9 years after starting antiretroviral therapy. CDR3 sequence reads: CASSDESPVSGANVLTF. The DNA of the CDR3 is TGTGCCAGCAGTGACGAGAGTCCGGTATCTGGGGCCAACGTCCTGACTTTC. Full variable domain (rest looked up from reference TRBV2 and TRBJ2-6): EPEVTQTPSHQVTQMGQEVILRCVPISNHLYFYWYRQILGQKVEFLVSFYNNEISEKSEIFDDQFSVERPDGSNFTLKIRSTKLEDSAMYFCASSDESPVSGANVLTFGAGSRLTVL.